A single T cell receptor (beta chain) is shown here with its context. Its specificity is not known. These data originate in a study of Tregs in tolerant kidney transplant recipients. Study results and caveats: Validation in larger populations is needed because few patients were studied. Some patients' samples used different primers over time, so nucleotide sequences weren't comparable.

The data were produced by immunoSEQ multiplex PCR, yet TCRdb's version contains in-frame clones alone and is incomplete. The sample shows about 66,000 clones, 80% to 95% of them seen only once. In germline, CDR1 is SNHLY, CDR2 FYNNEI. V lost 7 bases, J lost 1 base, and 10 bases stayed unmatched. This CDR3 region has 15 residues. The chain recombines TRBV2 with TRBJ2-7; 7 bases are a match to TRBD2. This TCR derives from a human donor who received a combined kidney and bone marrow transplant. The specimen was CD8+ T cells from blood, collected before the transplant. The CDR3 loop reads CASISYGGFSYEQYF. Written as DNA, the CDR3 is TGTGCCAGCATTAGTTACGGGGGGTTTTCCTACGAGCAGTACTTC.